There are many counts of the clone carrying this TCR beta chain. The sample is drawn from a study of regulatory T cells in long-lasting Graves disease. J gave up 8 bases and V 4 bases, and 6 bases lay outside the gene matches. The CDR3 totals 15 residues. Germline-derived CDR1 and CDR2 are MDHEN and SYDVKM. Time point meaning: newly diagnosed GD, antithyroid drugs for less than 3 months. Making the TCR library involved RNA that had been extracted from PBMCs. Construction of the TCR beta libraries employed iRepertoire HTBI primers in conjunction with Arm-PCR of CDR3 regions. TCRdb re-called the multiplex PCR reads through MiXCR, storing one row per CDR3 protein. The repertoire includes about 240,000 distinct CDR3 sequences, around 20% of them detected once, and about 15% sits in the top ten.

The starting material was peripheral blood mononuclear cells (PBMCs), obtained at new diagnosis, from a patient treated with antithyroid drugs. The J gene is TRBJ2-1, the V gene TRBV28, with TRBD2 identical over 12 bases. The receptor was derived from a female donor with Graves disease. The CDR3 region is CASSSSGGARYEQFF. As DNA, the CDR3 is TGTGCCAGCAGTTCTAGCGGGGGGGCCCGATATGAGCAGTTCTTC.